This TCR beta chain was identified during a study of T-cell memory formation after mild COVID-19. Study in general: TCR clustering was largely donor specific.

5'RACE with constant-segment primers built TCRalpha and TCRbeta cDNA libraries with UMIs. TCRdb used MiXCR to reprocess the 5' RACE reads, holding one entry per CDR3 protein. The top ten clones hold around 1.2% of a sample with 50,000 to 75,000 distinct CDR3 sequences, over 8.5% of them seen once. This receptor was taken from a young man who had mild COVID-19 (a few samples of this study predate the infection). Cell type and time point are not known. Source material: PBMCs or a T cell subset sorted from them (not recorded which).

The CDR3: CASIGAQGTGNQPQHF. The CDR3 DNA reads as TGTGCCAGCATAGGGGCTCAGGGGACCGGCAATCAGCCCCAGCATTTT. This sequence joins TRBV6-2 or TRBV6-3 and TRBJ1-5; TRBD1 is a possible D gene (6 bases). Trimming took off 7 bases at V and 2 bases at J, with 18 bases between the two ends. The CDR3 runs to 16 residues. CDR1 and CDR2 from the germline V gene are MNHEY and SVGEGT.